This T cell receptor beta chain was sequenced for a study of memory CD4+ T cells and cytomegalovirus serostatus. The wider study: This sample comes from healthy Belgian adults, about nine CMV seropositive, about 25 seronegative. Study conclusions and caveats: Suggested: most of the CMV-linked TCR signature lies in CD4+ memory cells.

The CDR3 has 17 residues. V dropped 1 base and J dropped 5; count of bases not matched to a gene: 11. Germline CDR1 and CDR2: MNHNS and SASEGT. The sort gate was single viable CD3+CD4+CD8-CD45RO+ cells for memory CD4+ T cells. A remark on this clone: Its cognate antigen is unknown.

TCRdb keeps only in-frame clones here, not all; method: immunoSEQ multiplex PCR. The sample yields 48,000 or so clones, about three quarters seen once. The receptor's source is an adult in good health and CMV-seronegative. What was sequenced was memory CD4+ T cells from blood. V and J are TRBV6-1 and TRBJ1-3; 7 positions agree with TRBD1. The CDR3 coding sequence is TGTGCCAGCAGTGAAGAGGAGGGGGCAAGAAGTAGAAACACCATATATTTT. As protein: CASSEEEGARSRNTIYF.